The TCR beta chain described here comes from a study of shared clonotypes between healthy human individuals. Overall study context: Donors consisted of a couple of women and three men between 18 and 49.

It was across several immunoSEQ plates that each subset's genomic DNA was evenly split. Profiled with immunoSEQ multiplex PCR; TCRdb holds only in-frame clones, not every one. Seen here are more than 500,000 clones, about 95% observed once, and the top ten hold over 0.09%. Turning to this clone: Its target is unknown.

CD45RO-negative cells were positively selected for CCR7, leaving out terminally differentiated effector memory CD45RA+ cells. CDR1 is MNHNY and CDR2 is SVGAGI in the germline V gene (reference sequence). The J segment lost 7 bases and the V segment lost 5 bases, leaving 5 bases of the junction unmatched. This CDR3 spans 14 amino acids. Notes on the study in general: Larger estimated richness was generally recorded for naive subsets relative to memory subsets. Against clonotypes common to all four donors, non-shared ones had lower generation probabilities.

The TCR was taken from a woman younger than 45 in good health. The chain has TRBV6-6 and TRBJ2-7; 13 nucleotides align to TRBD2. Input material: naive CD8+ T cells sorted from blood. The CDR3 here is CASSRTSGSEEQYF. The CDR3 coding sequence is TGTGCCAGCAGTAGGACTAGCGGGAGTGAAGAGCAGTACTTC.